This T cell receptor beta chain was obtained from a study of OX40 agonist ivuxolimab in advanced cancers. The method was immunoSEQ multiplex PCR; TCRdb's version includes in-frame clones alone and lacks a portion of them. Of about 60,000 clones listed, over 90% are singletons. Germline loops: CDR1 ENHRY, CDR2 SYGVKD. V was trimmed by 5 bases and J by 7 bases, leaving 8 bases between them. The CDR3 has 11 residues. The source material was CD4+ or CD8+ T cells sorted from blood, sampled in a trial of the OX40 agonist ivuxolimab. The origin of this receptor is an adult with an advanced solid tumor such as melanoma, head and neck, liver or kidney cancer. This chain connects TRBV10-3 to TRBJ1-1; no reliable D call. The CDR3: CAISSDFEAFF. The DNA of the CDR3 is TGTGCCATCAGTTCGGACTTTGAAGCTTTCTTT.